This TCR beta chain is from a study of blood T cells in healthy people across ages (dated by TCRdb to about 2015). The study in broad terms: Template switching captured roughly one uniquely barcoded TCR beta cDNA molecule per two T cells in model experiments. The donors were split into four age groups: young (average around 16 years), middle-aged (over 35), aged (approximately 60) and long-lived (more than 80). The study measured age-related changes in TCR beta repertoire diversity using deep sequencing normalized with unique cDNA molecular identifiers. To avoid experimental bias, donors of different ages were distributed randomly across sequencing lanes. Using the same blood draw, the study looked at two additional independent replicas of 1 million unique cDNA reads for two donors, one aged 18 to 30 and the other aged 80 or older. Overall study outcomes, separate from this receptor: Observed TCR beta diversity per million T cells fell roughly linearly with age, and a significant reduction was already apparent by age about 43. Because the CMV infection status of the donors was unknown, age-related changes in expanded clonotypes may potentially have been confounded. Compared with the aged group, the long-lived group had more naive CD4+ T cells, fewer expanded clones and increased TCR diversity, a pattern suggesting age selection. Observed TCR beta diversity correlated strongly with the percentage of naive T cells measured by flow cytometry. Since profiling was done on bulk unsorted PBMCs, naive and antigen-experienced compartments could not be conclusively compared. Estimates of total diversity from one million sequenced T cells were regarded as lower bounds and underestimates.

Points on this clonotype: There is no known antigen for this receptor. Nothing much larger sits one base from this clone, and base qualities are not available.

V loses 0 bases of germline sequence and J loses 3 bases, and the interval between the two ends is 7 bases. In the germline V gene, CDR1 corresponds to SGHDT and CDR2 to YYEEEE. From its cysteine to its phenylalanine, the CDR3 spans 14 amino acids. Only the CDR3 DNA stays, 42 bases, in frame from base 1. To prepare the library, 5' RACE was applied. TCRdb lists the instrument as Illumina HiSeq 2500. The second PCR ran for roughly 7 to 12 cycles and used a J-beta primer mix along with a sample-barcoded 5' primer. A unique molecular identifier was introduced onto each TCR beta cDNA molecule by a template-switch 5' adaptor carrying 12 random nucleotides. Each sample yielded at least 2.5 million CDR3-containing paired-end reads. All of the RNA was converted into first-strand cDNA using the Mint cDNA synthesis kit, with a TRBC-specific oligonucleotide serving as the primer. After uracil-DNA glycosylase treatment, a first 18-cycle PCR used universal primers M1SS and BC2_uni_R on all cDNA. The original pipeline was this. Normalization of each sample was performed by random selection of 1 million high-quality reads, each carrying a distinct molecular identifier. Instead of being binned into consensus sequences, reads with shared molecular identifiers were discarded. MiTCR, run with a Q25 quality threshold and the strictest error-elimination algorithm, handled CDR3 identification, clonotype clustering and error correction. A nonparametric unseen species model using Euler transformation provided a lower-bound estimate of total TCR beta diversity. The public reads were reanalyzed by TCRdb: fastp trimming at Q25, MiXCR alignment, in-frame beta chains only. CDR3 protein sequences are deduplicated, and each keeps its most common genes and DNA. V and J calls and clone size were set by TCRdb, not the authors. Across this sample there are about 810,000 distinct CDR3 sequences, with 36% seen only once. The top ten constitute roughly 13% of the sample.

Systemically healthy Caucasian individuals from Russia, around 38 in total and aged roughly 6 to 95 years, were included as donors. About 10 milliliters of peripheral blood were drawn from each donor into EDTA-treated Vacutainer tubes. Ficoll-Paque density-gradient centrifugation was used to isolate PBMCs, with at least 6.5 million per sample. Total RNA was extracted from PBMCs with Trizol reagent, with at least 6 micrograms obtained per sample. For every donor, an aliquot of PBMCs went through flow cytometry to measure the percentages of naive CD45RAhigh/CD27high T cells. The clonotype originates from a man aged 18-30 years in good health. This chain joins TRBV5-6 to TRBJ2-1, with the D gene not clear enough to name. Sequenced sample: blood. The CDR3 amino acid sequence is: CASSLGRVYNEQFF. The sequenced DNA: TGTGCCAGCAGCTTGGGGAGAGTCTACAATGAGCAGTTCTTC.